Included here is one T cell receptor beta chain sequence, with context. CDR3 size: 13 residues. V was clipped by 3 bases and J by 8 bases, with 13 bases between them. Per germline, CDR1 SGHAT and CDR2 FQNNGV. This entry belongs to a study of blood T cell repertoires in COVID-19. In the study overall: Samples of COVID-19 (acute and convalescent) were obtained from the United States, Italy and Spain. T cells, B-cell-depleted T cells, or PBMCs supplied cDNA or gDNA.

Original handling: Nucleated cell number was recorded as an estimate derived from reference gene primer amplification. Sequencing was performed with immunoSEQ multiplex PCR; in TCRdb, only in-frame clones are kept and a portion is missing. V and J calls and clone size are given by that table; D and trimming were obtained from the DNA. The profile shows about 270,000 clones, roughly 86% of them singletons. The clonotype comes from a man in his forties with active or convalescent COVID-19. Sequenced material: peripheral blood. The chain has TRBV11-2 and TRBJ1-2; no clear D gene. CDR3 in amino acids: CASSFSRVVGYTF. The CDR3 nucleotides read TGTGCCAGCAGCTTCTCCCGGGTGGTCGGCTACACCTTC.